Following are 20 T cell receptor beta chains from one sample sequenced in a study of T cells after yellow fever vaccination. One entry per CDR3 protein results from TCRdb running MiXCR on the 5' RACE reads. The repertoire holds about 120,000 distinct CDR3 sequences, approximately 16% seen once, with 35% to 45% in the top ten. The source was CD8+ T cells sorted from PBMCs, collected 5 days after the yellow fever booster vaccination. These receptors originate from a young man who received the YFV17D yellow fever vaccine.

In DNA form, the CDR3 reads TGTGCCAGCAGTTTATCGGCAGGCGCCGAGCAGTACGTC. This encodes CASSLSAGAEQYV. The chain has TRBV27 and TRBJ2-7; D is undetermined. The CDR3 is 13 amino acids. The V gene lost 0 bases and the J gene lost 6 bases, with 9 bases spanning the gap. Germline CDR1 reads MNHEY; CDR2 reads SMNVEV (reference sequence).

This chain uses TRBV12-3 or TRBV12-4 with TRBJ2-7, with 7 bases aligning to TRBD1. This CDR3 contains 12 residues. Unmatched junction bases numbered 11, after V lost 6 bases and J lost 12 bases. The CDR3 nucleotides read TGTGCCAGCAGCCCCGGGACAGAAAACCGGTACTTC. Amino acid sequence: CASSPGTENRYF.

The V gene is TRBV19, the J gene TRBJ1-1; 7 positions agree with TRBD1. The CDR3 covers 13 residues. The germline CDR1 and CDR2 sequences are LNHDA and SQIVND (reference sequence). The V segment lost 4 bases and the J segment 5 bases; nucleotides outside the gene matches: 4. The CDR3 sequence: CASSRGTVTEAFF. CDR3 bases: TGTGCCAGTAGTAGGGGGACAGTAACTGAAGCTTTCTTT.

This clonotype appeared many times. V usage is TRBV13 and J usage is TRBJ1-1; D gene unclear. From germline, CDR1 is PRHDT and CDR2 FYEKMQ (reference sequence). CDR3 size: 14 residues. V dropped 0 bases and J dropped 4 bases, with 9 bases sitting between them. CDR3 protein: CASSLGGSGTEAFF. CDR3 bases: TGTGCCAGCAGCTTAGGCGGGTCAGGCACTGAAGCTTTCTTT. The full variable domain, rest sourced from reference TRBV13 and TRBJ1-1, is AAGVIQSPRHLIKEKRETATLKCYPIPRHDTVYWYQQGPGQDPQFLISFYEKMQSDKGSIPDRFSAQQFSDYHSELNMSSLELGDSALYFCASSLGGSGTEAFFGQGTRLTVV.

The table lists this clonotype with a few counts. The chain has TRBV11-2 and TRBJ2-1, with 8 positions matching TRBD2. The CDR3 has 13 residues. Looked up from germline, CDR1 is SGHAT and CDR2 is FQNNGV. The V segment lost 3 bases and the J segment 8 bases; nucleotides outside the gene matches: 3. The CDR3 region has the DNA TGTGCCAGCAGCTTCGGGGGGGCCTATGAGCAGTTCTTC. It specifies CASSFGGAYEQFF.

This clonotype was picked up a small number of times. The V gene is TRBV5-1, the J gene TRBJ2-4; TRBD1 is a possible D gene (6 bases). Trimming took 3 bases from V and 2 from J, leaving 21 bases between them. Germline V gene lookup returns CDR1 SGHRS and CDR2 YFSETQ. The CDR3 is made up of 18 amino acids. CDR3 amino acids: CASSSLGRDRITKNIQYF. CDR3 bases: TGCGCCAGCAGCTCCTTAGGAAGAGACAGGATCACCAAAAACATTCAGTACTTC.

The chain uses TRBV4-3 and TRBJ1-6; 8 bases map to TRBD1. This CDR3 is 16 amino acids long. Germline-derived CDR1 and CDR2 are LGHNA and YSLEER. Trimming at V came to 5 bases and at J to 14 bases, leaving 17 bases not matched to a gene. The CDR3 DNA is TGCGCCAGCAGCGGAGTCCTACAGGGGGATTCGGGAGCCCTCCACTTT. Encoded protein: CASSGVLQGDSGALHF.

This clonotype was seen more than once but under ten times. The chain links TRBV7-2 to TRBJ2-1, with 13 nucleotides matching TRBD2. This CDR3 is 18 amino acids long. V lost 5 bases, J lost 5 bases, and 12 bases stayed unmatched. Germline V CDR1 and CDR2: SGHTA, FQGNSA. CDR3 coding DNA: TGTGCCAGCAGCCCTGGGACTAGCGGGGCCCGGAGGGACAATGAGCAGTTCTTC. This sequence encodes CASSPGTSGARRDNEQFF.

The chain uses TRBV27 and TRBJ1-5; D not resolved. The CDR3 is 13 residues long. V was shortened by 4 bases and J by 0 bases, with 4 bases between the two germline ends. In germline, CDR1 is MNHEY, CDR2 SMNVEV (reference sequence). The CDR3: CASSWDSNQPQHF. CDR3 nucleotides: TGTGCCAGCAGTTGGGATAGCAATCAGCCCCAGCATTTT.

The V gene is TRBV6-2 or TRBV6-3, the J gene TRBJ1-5; D is unclear. V lost 5 bases, J lost 6 bases, and 14 bases lay in between. This CDR3 is 14 amino acids long. Germline V gene data show CDR1 as MNHEY and CDR2 as SVGEGT. This chain's CDR3 is CASSPAFASQPQHF. The CDR3 nucleotides read TGTGCCAGCAGTCCCGCCTTTGCAAGTCAGCCCCAGCATTTT.

The chain joins TRBV25-1 to TRBJ2-7, with 12 bases lining up with TRBD1. CDR1 is MGHDK, CDR2 SYGVNS, per germline. The CDR3 sequence is 16 residues long. Trimming at V came to 4 bases and at J to 4 bases, leaving 8 bases not matched to a gene. In nucleotides, the CDR3 is TGTGCCAGCAGTGGGTACCGGGACAGGGGGCTTTACGAGCAGTACTTC. Its protein product is CASSGYRDRGLYEQYF.

The CDR3 region is CASSIPGGAETQYF. The DNA for the CDR3 is TGTGCCAGCAGCATCCCCGGAGGGGCAGAGACCCAGTACTTC. The gene calls are TRBV7-9 and TRBJ2-5; tentatively, D is TRBD2 (6 bases). Germline V CDR1 and CDR2: SEHNR, FQNEAQ (reference sequence). V lost 5 bases to trimming and J lost 4 bases, with 14 bases between them. The CDR3 sequence is 14 residues long.

This clonotype was picked up a small number of times. V is TRBV15 and J is TRBJ2-2; possible D gene TRBD2, 5 bases. The length of the CDR3 is 15 residues. Germline values: CDR1 LNHNV, CDR2 YYDKDF (reference sequence). V shed 2 bases and J shed 1 base, with 8 bases lying between them. The CDR3 reads CATSRFEGNTGELFF. In nucleotides, the CDR3 is TGTGCCACCAGCAGATTTGAGGGGAACACCGGGGAGCTGTTTTTT. Looking up the rest from reference TRBV15 and TRBJ2-2 gives the full variable domain: DAMVIQNPRYQVTQFGKPVTLSCSQTLNHNVMYWYQQKSSQAPKLLFHYYDKDFNNEADTPDNFQSRRPNTSFCFLDIRSPGLGDTAMYLCATSRFEGNTGELFFGEGSRLTVL.

In this sample, this clonotype turned up a few times. This sequence joins TRBV7-3 and TRBJ2-5, with D perhaps TRBD1 or TRBD2 (5 bases each). Between the trimmed V and J ends, which lost 5 bases and 4 bases, there was a span of 17 bases. The germline CDR1 and CDR2 sequences are SGHTA and FQGTGA. The CDR3 sequence is 15 residues long. Here the CDR3 reads CASSRGIEGIETQYF. The CDR3 nucleotides read TGTGCCAGCAGCCGCGGCATTGAGGGGATAGAGACCCAGTACTTC.

This clonotype was recorded only once. This chain uses TRBV7-9 with TRBJ1-1; D might be TRBD1 (5 bases). Per the germline V gene, CDR1 is SEHNR and CDR2 is FQNEAQ (reference sequence). The CDR3 extends over 11 amino acids. The germline V and J ends were trimmed by 8 bases and 11 bases, with 15 bases remaining between them. CDR3 loop: CASFGAGYAFF. The CDR3 coding sequence is TGTGCCAGCTTTGGGGCAGGTTACGCTTTCTTT.

This chain uses TRBV5-6 with TRBJ1-2; TRBD1 agrees at 8 bases. CDR3 length: 15 residues. Germline CDR1 SGHDT, CDR2 YYEEEE. The V segment lost 4 bases and the J segment 4 bases; nucleotides outside the gene matches: 9. Here the CDR3 DNA reads TGTGCCAGCAGCCCCGGGACAGGCTCGCTCTATGGCTACACCTTC. It is translated as CASSPGTGSLYGYTF.

This clonotype was picked up a small number of times. The genes are TRBV30 and TRBJ2-2; tentatively, D is TRBD2 (5 bases). V dropped 2 bases and J dropped 8 bases, with 9 bases sitting between them. CDR1 is GTSNPN, CDR2 SVGIG, per germline (reference sequence). This CDR3 is 12 amino acids long. The CDR3 coding sequence is TGTGCCTGGAGTCTCACGGGGGGGGAGCTGTTTTTT. Translating gives CAWSLTGGELFF. Looking up the rest from reference TRBV30 and TRBJ2-2 gives the full variable domain: SQTIHQWPATLVQPVGSPLSLECTVEGTSNPNLYWYRQAAGRGLQLLFYSVGIGQISSEVPQNLSASRPQDRQFILSSKKLLLSDSGFYLCAWSLTGGELFFGEGSRLTVL.

This rearrangement joins TRBV20-1 to TRBJ2-1; no reliable D call. Germline values: CDR1 DFQATT, CDR2 SNEGSKA (reference sequence). The CDR3 contains 13 residues. V was shortened by 7 bases and J by 6 bases, with 16 bases between the two germline ends. The CDR3 DNA reads as TGCAGTGATCATATGCCCACCGTCAATGAGCAGTTCTTC. This translates into CSDHMPTVNEQFF.

The gene calls are TRBV6-5 and TRBJ1-4; weak D call: TRBD1 (6 bases). V lost 2 bases and J 2 bases, leaving 12 bases between the germline ends. The CDR3 is made up of 16 amino acids. Germline-derived CDR1 and CDR2 are MNHEY and SVGAGI. CDR3 bases: TGTGCCAGCAGTTACGCCGCCGGACAGACTAATGAAAAACTGTTTTTT. Its protein is CASSYAAGQTNEKLFF.

This chain uses TRBV15 with TRBJ1-1, with D possibly matching TRBD1 (6 bases). Trimming removed 1 base at V and 6 bases at J, with 12 bases between. Germline V gene lookup returns CDR1 LNHNV and CDR2 YYDKDF (reference sequence). This CDR3 comprises 14 residues. The CDR3 loop is CATSRGQQGPEAFF. For the CDR3, the DNA is TGTGCCACCAGCAGAGGTCAACAGGGCCCTGAAGCTTTCTTT.